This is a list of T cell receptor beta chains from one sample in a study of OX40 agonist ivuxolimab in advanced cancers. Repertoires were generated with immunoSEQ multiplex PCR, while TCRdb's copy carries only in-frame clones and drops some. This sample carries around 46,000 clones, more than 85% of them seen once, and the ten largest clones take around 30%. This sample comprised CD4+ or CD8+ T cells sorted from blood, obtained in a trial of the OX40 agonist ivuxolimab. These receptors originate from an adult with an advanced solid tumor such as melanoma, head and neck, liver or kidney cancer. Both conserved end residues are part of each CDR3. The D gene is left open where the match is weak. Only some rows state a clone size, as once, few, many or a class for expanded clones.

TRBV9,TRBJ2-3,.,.,CASSVEARGVTDTQYF,TGTGCCAGCAGCGTAGAGGCTCGGGGCGTCACAGATACGCAGTATTTT
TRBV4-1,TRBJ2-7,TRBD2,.,CASSQEPSGRALTYEQYF,TGCGCCAGCAGCCAAGAGCCTAGCGGGAGGGCCCTCACCTACGAGCAGTACTTC
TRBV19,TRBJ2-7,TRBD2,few,CASSPWGGTEQYF,TGTGCCAGTAGTCCCTGGGGGGGGACCGAGCAGTACTTC
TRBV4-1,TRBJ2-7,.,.,CASSHHRDGAYEQYF,TGCGCCAGCAGCCATCACCGGGACGGGGCCTACGAGCAGTACTTC
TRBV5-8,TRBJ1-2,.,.,CASSVNYGYTF,TGTGCCAGCAGCGTTAACTATGGCTACACCTTC
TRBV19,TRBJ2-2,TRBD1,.,CASSTGQGTGELFF,TGTGCCAGTAGTACAGGACAGGGGACCGGGGAGCTGTTTTTT
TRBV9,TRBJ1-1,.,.,CASSVGDTSYHTEAFF,TGTGCCAGCAGCGTAGGGGACACCTCCTACCACACTGAAGCTTTCTTT
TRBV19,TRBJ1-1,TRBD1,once,CASRDRGYTEAFF,TGTGCCAGTAGAGACAGGGGGTACACTGAAGCTTTCTTT
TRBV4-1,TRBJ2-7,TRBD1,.,CASSQDQETGGLYEQYF,TGCGCCAGCAGCCAAGATCAAGAGACAGGGGGATTATACGAGCAGTACTTC
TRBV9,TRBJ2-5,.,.,CASSVVPGVETQYF,TGTGCCAGCAGCGTAGTGCCAGGGGTAGAGACCCAGTACTTC
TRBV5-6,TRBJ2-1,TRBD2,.,CASIEGGVAGYNEQFF,TGTGCCAGCATCGAGGGAGGGGTAGCGGGATACAATGAGCAGTTCTTC
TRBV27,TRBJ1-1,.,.,CASSFGSYLNTEAFF,TGTGCCAGCAGTTTCGGGAGCTACCTAAACACTGAAGCTTTCTTT